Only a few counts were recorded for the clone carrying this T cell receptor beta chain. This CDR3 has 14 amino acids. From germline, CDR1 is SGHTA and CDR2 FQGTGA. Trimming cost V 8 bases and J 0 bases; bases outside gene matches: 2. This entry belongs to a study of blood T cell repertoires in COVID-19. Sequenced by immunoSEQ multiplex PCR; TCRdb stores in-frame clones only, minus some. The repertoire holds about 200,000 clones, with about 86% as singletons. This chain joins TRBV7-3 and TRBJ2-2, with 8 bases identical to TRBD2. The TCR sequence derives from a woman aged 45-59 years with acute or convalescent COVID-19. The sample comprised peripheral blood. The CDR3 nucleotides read TGTGCCAGCCGGGGGGGCTCGAACACCGGGGAGCTGTTTTTT. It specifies CASRGGSNTGELFF.